Presented here are 18 T cell receptor beta chains from one specimen sequenced in a study of blood T cell repertoires in COVID-19. TCRdb keeps only in-frame clones here, not all; method: immunoSEQ multiplex PCR. The sample carries around 250,000 clones, roughly 80% recorded once. Source material: peripheral blood. The receptors shown here come from a woman younger than 35 with acute or convalescent COVID-19.

CDR3 sequence (DNA): TGTGCCTGGAGTGTACTTCCTCCCCCCGCGGATACGCAGTATTTT. Translation: CAWSVLPPPADTQYF. V gene TRBV30 combines with J gene TRBJ2-3; D ambiguous. The CDR3 consists of 15 residues. Germline CDR1 and CDR2: GTSNPN and SVGIG (reference sequence). Trimming removed 0 bases from V and 6 bases from J, with 16 bases in between. The variable domain in full, with the rest retrieved from reference TRBV30 and TRBJ2-3, is SQTIHQWPATLVQPVGSPLSLECTVEGTSNPNLYWYRQAAGRGLQLLFYSVGIGQISSEVPQNLSASRPQDRQFILSSKKLLLSDSGFYLCAWSVLPPPADTQYFGPGTRLTVL.

This clone was observed a single time. This chain uses TRBV18 with TRBJ1-2, with TRBD1 matching 7 bases. The CDR3 runs 15 residues. Germline V gene lookup returns CDR1 KGHSH and CDR2 LQKENI. Trimming at V came to 3 bases and at J to 8 bases, leaving 12 bases not matched to a gene. The CDR3 sequence is CASSPSSGQGDGYTF. The CDR3 coding sequence is TGTGCCAGCTCACCCTCCTCGGGTCAGGGGGACGGCTACACCTTC.

This chain uses TRBV18 with TRBJ1-1, with 7 bases matching TRBD1. The ends lost 2 bases at V and 5 bases at J; junction bases unmatched: 8. This CDR3 comprises 15 residues. Germline CDR1 reads KGHSH; CDR2 reads LQKENI. The DNA for the CDR3 is TGTGCCAGCTCACCAGTGGCAGGGGGAAGTACTGAAGCTTTCTTT. It translates to CASSPVAGGSTEAFF.

The rearrangement links TRBV27 to TRBJ2-5, with 7 nucleotides matching TRBD2. This CDR3 is 14 amino acids long. V was pared by 4 bases and J by 1 base, with 3 bases of the junction left unmatched. In germline, CDR1 is MNHEY, CDR2 SMNVEV (reference sequence). Written as DNA, the CDR3 is TGTGCCAGCAGTTCCGGGGGGATCCAAGAGACCCAGTACTTC. It is translated as CASSSGGIQETQYF.

The V gene is TRBV20-1, the J gene TRBJ2-1, with TRBD2 matching 11 bases. Germline V gives CDR1 DFQATT, CDR2 SNEGSKA (reference sequence). The ends lost 3 bases at V and 2 bases at J; junction bases unmatched: 12. The CDR3 has 18 residues. Here the CDR3 reads CSASGPTSGSSPYNEQFF. The CDR3 bases are TGCAGTGCTAGTGGGCCTACTAGCGGGAGTTCCCCCTACAATGAGCAGTTCTTC.

By frequency in the sample, this clone is medium-sized. The chain links TRBV7-2 to TRBJ2-4, with TRBD2 matching over 10 bases. Losses at the gene ends were 5 bases for V and 2 bases for J; bases not matched to a gene: 15. The CDR3 is 19 residues long. From germline, CDR1 is SGHTA and CDR2 FQGNSA. CDR3 region: CASSPSGLAGAVTKNIQYF. DNA of the CDR3: TGTGCCAGCAGCCCTTCGGGCCTAGCGGGAGCGGTAACCAAAAACATTCAGTACTTC.

This chain joins TRBV4-3 and TRBJ2-2; 11 bases agree with TRBD1. V dropped 3 bases and J dropped 5; count of bases not matched to a gene: 2. The CDR3 loop spans 15 amino acids. The germline V gene encodes CDR1 LGHNA and CDR2 YSLEER. The CDR3: CASSQDRGLTGELFF. The CDR3, as DNA: TGCGCCAGCAGCCAGGACAGGGGGCTGACCGGGGAGCTGTTTTTT.

The V call is TRBV3-1 (or the pseudogene TRBV3-2), the J call TRBJ1-6, with 7 nucleotides matching TRBD1. From germline, CDR1 is LGHDT and CDR2 YNNKEL (reference sequence). There are 13 residues in the CDR3. Trimming removed 8 bases from V and 8 bases from J; junction bases left unmatched: 6. The CDR3: CASGTGEDSPLHF. CDR3 DNA: TGTGCCAGCGGCACAGGGGAGGATTCACCCCTCCACTTT.

This chain joins TRBV5-1 and TRBJ1-2; D perhaps matches TRBD1 (6 bases). CDR3 size: 15 residues. Germline values: CDR1 SGHRS, CDR2 YFSETQ. The V end was cut by 0 bases, the J end by 5 bases, with 14 bases between. This chain's CDR3 is CASSLGPTTGYGYTF. DNA for the CDR3: TGCGCCAGCAGCTTGGGTCCCACAACAGGGTATGGCTACACCTTC.

The chain recombines TRBV10-3 with TRBJ2-3; TRBD2 matches 11 bases. The germline CDR1 and CDR2 sequences are ENHRY and SYGVKD. This CDR3 is 16 amino acids long. V lost 5 bases, J lost 6 bases, and 10 bases stayed unmatched. CDR3 nucleotide sequence: TGTGCCATCAGTAATAGCGGGAGGGGAGGCCTTGATACGCAGTATTTT. This translates into CAISNSGRGGLDTQYF.

This clone occurred once. The chain combines TRBV7-9 with TRBJ1-2, with D tentatively TRBD1 (5 bases). Deletions cut 3 bases from V and 8 bases from J, with 16 bases between. The CDR3 contains 14 residues. CDR1 is SEHNR and CDR2 is FQNEAQ in the germline V gene (reference sequence). CDR3 loop: CASSFTGVAGGYTF. The CDR3 DNA sequence: TGTGCCAGCAGCTTCACGGGGGTCGCGGGCGGCTACACCTTC.

CDR3 nucleotides: TGCGCCAGCAGCCAAGCGGGGGGCAGCTCCTACAATGAGCAGTTCTTC. This codes for CASSQAGGSSYNEQFF. V gene TRBV4-3 combines with J gene TRBJ2-1; D might be TRBD2 (7 bases). V was trimmed by 1 base and J by 0 bases, leaving 10 bases between them. The CDR3 consists of 16 residues. Germline CDR1 and CDR2: LGHNA and YSLEER.

The gene calls are TRBV6-2 or TRBV6-3 and TRBJ2-1; 9 positions agree with TRBD1. V lost 1 base, J lost 8 bases, and 3 bases stayed unmatched. This CDR3 has 14 residues. The germline V gene encodes CDR1 MNHEY and CDR2 SVGEGT. CDR3 amino acids: CASSYWTGAYEQFF. The CDR3, as DNA: TGTGCCAGCAGTTACTGGACAGGGGCCTATGAGCAGTTCTTC.

Only a few counts were recorded for this clone. The chain combines TRBV28 with TRBJ1-4; D call uncertain. The CDR3 has 15 amino acids. V lost 4 bases and J 0 bases, leaving 9 bases between the germline ends. Germline V lookup: CDR1 MDHEN, CDR2 SYDVKM. CDR3 amino acids: CASSSAASTNEKLFF. The CDR3 DNA follows: TGTGCCAGCAGTTCAGCGGCCTCAACTAATGAAAAACTGTTTTTT.

The V and J genes are TRBV24-1 and TRBJ2-1; 7 bases agree with TRBD2. J was trimmed by 5 bases and V by 7 bases; bases with no gene match: 16. The V gene's germline CDR1 is KGHDR and CDR2 SFDVKD. CDR3 length: 17 residues. The CDR3 nucleotides are TGTGCCACCAGCGGGACTAACCGAATAATCACTGACAATGAGCAGTTCTTC. Translating gives CATSGTNRIITDNEQFF.

The chain links TRBV7-9 to TRBJ2-7, with D tentatively TRBD2 (6 bases). The V and J ends lost 7 bases and 0 bases respectively, with 10 bases between them. The CDR3 is made up of 13 amino acids. The germline CDR1 and CDR2 sequences are SEHNR and FQNEAQ (reference sequence). The CDR3 bases are TGTGCCAGCACGGGACTCGTCTCCTACGAGCAGTACTTC. This translates into CASTGLVSYEQYF.

V is TRBV12-3 or TRBV12-4 and J is TRBJ1-1; D gene unclear. The CDR3 loop spans 11 amino acids. V dropped 4 bases and J dropped 3 bases, with 3 bases sitting between them. The CDR3 region has the DNA TGTGCCAGCAGTTCTTACACTGAAGCTTTCTTT. As protein: CASSSYTEAFF.

The chain combines TRBV3-1 (or the pseudogene TRBV3-2) with TRBJ1-2; D gene ambiguous. The CDR3 consists of 14 residues. Per the germline V gene, CDR1 is LGHDT and CDR2 is YNNKEL (reference sequence). V was cut by 1 base and J by 7 bases, with 13 bases left in between. This chain's CDR3 is CASSQGDTGGGYTF. CDR3 bases: TGTGCCAGCAGCCAAGGGGATACGGGAGGTGGCTACACCTTC.